The 32 T cell receptor beta chains below were found in one sample sequenced in a study of T cell responses to AZD1222 COVID-19 vaccine. Method: immunoSEQ multiplex PCR; TCRdb's copy keeps in-frame clones and lacks some. The sample includes under 150,000 clones, about nine tenths of them seen just once. Sequenced material: peripheral blood, taken on day 0 of MenACWY control vaccination. These receptors came from an adult in good health.

The V call is TRBV28, the J call TRBJ2-7; perhaps TRBD1 as D (6 bases). Trimming shortened V by 6 bases and J by 3 bases, and 15 bases separated the two germline ends. The CDR3 loop spans 14 amino acids. The V gene's germline CDR1 is MDHEN and CDR2 SYDVKM. This CDR3 is CASSFTGTSYEQYF. CDR3 coding DNA: TGTGCCAGCAGCTTCACCGGGACAAGCTACGAGCAGTACTTC.

The chain recombines TRBV18 with TRBJ1-5; the D gene is possibly TRBD1 (5 bases). CDR1 KGHSH and CDR2 LQKENI come from the germline V gene. V lost 2 bases, J lost 6 bases, and 11 bases lay in between. There are 14 residues in the CDR3. CDR3 amino acids: CASSPGQGSQPQHF. For the CDR3, the DNA is TGTGCCAGCTCACCAGGGCAGGGATCTCAGCCCCAGCATTTT.

The rearrangement joins TRBV5-1 to TRBJ2-7, with 9 bases that match TRBD2. The J segment lost 3 bases and the V segment lost 2 bases, leaving 6 bases of the junction unmatched. The CDR3 has 15 residues. The germline gives CDR1 SGHRS, CDR2 YFSETQ. The CDR3 loop is CASSFRAGGLYEQYF. CDR3 nucleotide sequence: TGCGCCAGCAGCTTTCGGGCGGGAGGGCTCTACGAGCAGTACTTC.

In its sample, this clone was seen a few times. This chain uses TRBV9 with TRBJ2-3; 12 bases are a match to TRBD2. The germline CDR1 and CDR2 sequences are SGDLS and YYNGEE. The CDR3 spans 19 residues. J gave up 1 base and V 2 bases, and 11 bases lay outside the gene matches. Here the CDR3 DNA reads TGTGCCAGCAGCGTCCTGGGACTAGCGGGCAGGGGGGGCACAGATACGCAGTATTTT. Amino acids: CASSVLGLAGRGGTDTQYF.

This chain connects TRBV19 to TRBJ1-1, with D tentatively TRBD1 (5 bases). V lost 1 base, J lost 8 bases, and 14 bases lay in between. Germline CDR1 reads LNHDA; CDR2 reads SQIVND (reference sequence). The CDR3 spans 14 residues. The CDR3 loop reads CASSIGPGTEEAFF. As DNA, the CDR3 is TGTGCCAGTAGTATAGGTCCCGGGACGGAAGAAGCTTTCTTT.

CDR3 in amino acids: CASSLAGTSARGELFF. In DNA, the CDR3 is TGTGCCAGCAGCCTCGCCGGGACTAGCGCTAGGGGGGAGCTGTTTTTT. This chain connects TRBV4-2 to TRBJ2-2; 10 positions match TRBD2. This CDR3 is 16 amino acids long. V trimming: 4 bases; J trimming: 8 bases; junction bases outside the gene matches: 10. Germline V CDR1 and CDR2: LGHNA, YNFKEQ.

This clone showed up just once. The chain combines TRBV7-2 with TRBJ1-3, with D unclear. Trimming took off 5 bases at V and 3 bases at J, with 8 bases between the two ends. The V gene's germline CDR1 is SGHTA and CDR2 FQGNSA. The CDR3 loop spans 13 amino acids. This CDR3 reads CASSPRYGNTIYF. CDR3 nucleotides: TGTGCCAGCAGCCCCCGGTATGGAAACACCATATATTTT.

The J gene is TRBJ2-1, the V gene TRBV5-8; D remains ambiguous. Trimming took off 0 bases at V and 3 bases at J, with 10 bases between the two ends. CDR3 length: 15 amino acids. Per germline, CDR1 SGHTS and CDR2 YDEGEE. CDR3 sequence: CASSLVGRGYNEQFF. Here the CDR3 DNA reads TGTGCCAGCAGCTTGGTCGGTCGAGGCTACAATGAGCAGTTCTTC.

The CDR3 region has the DNA TGTGCCAGCAGCGTAGGAAAAGCGGGGGTCACAGATACGCAGTATTTT. Residues: CASSVGKAGVTDTQYF. The chain has TRBV9 and TRBJ2-3, with 8 bases that match TRBD2. CDR1 is SGDLS, CDR2 YYNGEE, per germline. The V gene end was trimmed by 0 bases and the J gene end by 2 bases; junction bases not matched to a gene: 5. This CDR3 has 16 residues. Supplemented by reference TRBV9 and TRBJ2-3, the full variable domain reads DSGVTQTPKHLITATGQRVTLRCSPRSGDLSVYWYQQSLDQGLQFLIQYYNGEERAKGNILERFSAQQFPDLHSELNLSSLELGDSALYFCASSVGKAGVTDTQYFGPGTRLTVL.

This chain joins TRBV19 and TRBJ2-7, with TRBD1 matching 8 bases. Trimming at V came to 7 bases and at J to 2 bases, leaving 7 bases not matched to a gene. The length of the CDR3 is 14 residues. Germline lookup yields CDR1 LNHDA and CDR2 SQIVND (reference sequence). The CDR3 loop is CASNSRTGTYEQYF. As DNA, the CDR3 is TGTGCCAGTAATTCCCGGACAGGGACCTACGAGCAGTACTTC.

CDR3 loop: CASSYRTVTTEAFF. The CDR3 region has the DNA TGTGCCAGCAGTTATAGGACAGTTACAACTGAAGCTTTCTTT. This chain links TRBV6-5 with TRBJ1-1; perhaps TRBD1 as D (6 bases). Germline V gene data show CDR1 as MNHEY and CDR2 as SVGAGI. This CDR3 contains 14 residues. V gave up 3 bases and J gave up 5 bases, with 13 bases separating them.

J is TRBJ1-5 and V is TRBV19; D gene ambiguous. Germline loops: CDR1 LNHDA, CDR2 SQIVND (reference sequence). The CDR3 is 15 residues long. Trimming left V 2 bases short and J 0 bases short, with 8 bases between. CDR3 sequence (DNA): TGTGCCAGTAGTATACCCAGGCGTAGCAATCAGCCCCAGCATTTT. It codes for CASSIPRRSNQPQHF.

The sample holds one count of this clone. The genes are TRBV7-9 and TRBJ1-1; 7 bases are shared with TRBD1. Per the germline V gene, CDR1 is SEHNR and CDR2 is FQNEAQ (reference sequence). Unmatched junction bases numbered 10, after V lost 3 bases and J lost 6 bases. This CDR3 has 15 amino acids. Written as DNA, the CDR3 is TGTGCCAGCAGCTTGGGAGACAGGGATGGCGCTGAAGCTTTCTTT. Residues: CASSLGDRDGAEAFF.

This chain uses TRBV7-9 with TRBJ1-4; 7 nucleotides align to TRBD1. V shed 5 bases, J shed 7 bases, and the junction held 13 bases outside the gene matches. The CDR3 covers 16 residues. Germline V CDR1 and CDR2: SEHNR, FQNEAQ (reference sequence). CDR3 loop: CASSRTWGQLSEKLFF. Written as DNA, the CDR3 is TGTGCCAGCAGCAGAACATGGGGACAGCTCTCTGAAAAACTGTTTTTT.

This clone was counted once. The chain recombines TRBV24-1 with TRBJ2-1; possibly TRBD1 or TRBD2 for D (5 bases each). Trimming cost V 1 base and J 2 bases, with 11 bases left between them. This CDR3 spans 16 amino acids. The germline V gene has CDR1 KGHDR and CDR2 SFDVKD. The CDR3 nucleotides are TGTGCCACCAGTGATTTCGCCCGGGGCCCCTACAATGAGCAGTTCTTC. Translated, it gives CATSDFARGPYNEQFF.

The chain has TRBV28 and TRBJ1-3; D might be TRBD1 (6 bases). The V and J ends lost 6 bases and 0 bases respectively, with 9 bases between them. Per germline, CDR1 MDHEN and CDR2 SYDVKM. The CDR3 contains 14 residues. CDR3 in amino acids: CASRPGDSGNTIYF. The CDR3 DNA reads as TGTGCCAGCAGACCAGGGGACTCTGGAAACACCATATATTTT.

This chain joins TRBV7-6 and TRBJ2-5, with 7 nucleotides matching TRBD1. Losses at the gene ends were 4 bases for V and 5 bases for J; bases not matched to a gene: 10. Germline V lookup: CDR1 SGHVS, CDR2 FNYEAQ. The CDR3 has 15 residues. Here the CDR3 reads CASSSGQLPGETQYF. The CDR3, as DNA: TGTGCCAGCAGCTCGGGACAGTTGCCGGGGGAGACCCAGTACTTC. Looking up the rest from reference TRBV7-6 and TRBJ2-5 gives the full variable domain: GAGVSQSPRYKVTKRGQDVALRCDPISGHVSLYWYRQALGQGPEFLTYFNYEAQQDKSGLPNDRFSAERPEGSISTLTIQRTEQRDSAMYRCASSSGQLPGETQYFGPGTRLLVL.

This chain uses TRBV12-3 or TRBV12-4 with TRBJ2-2; no reliable D call. This CDR3 comprises 13 residues. The V and J ends lost 0 bases and 6 bases respectively, with 5 bases between them. The CDR3 is CASSLARAGELFF. The CDR3, as DNA: TGTGCCAGCAGTTTAGCAAGGGCCGGGGAGCTGTTTTTT.

This rearrangement joins TRBV10-3 to TRBJ1-6, with D possibly TRBD1 on 6 matching bases. The length of the CDR3 is 12 residues. The V and J ends lost 11 bases and 8 bases respectively, with 13 bases between them. Germline V gene data show CDR1 as ENHRY and CDR2 as SYGVKD. The CDR3 region has the DNA TGTGCCGCCCGGGGGGGCGATTCACCCCTCCACTTT. This gives the protein CAARGGDSPLHF.

The chain is built from TRBV7-9 and TRBJ1-1, with 9 bases aligning to TRBD1. Germline CDR1 is SEHNR and CDR2 is FQNEAQ (reference sequence). Losses at the gene ends were 3 bases for V and 5 bases for J; bases not matched to a gene: 10. The length of the CDR3 is 16 residues. CDR3 residues: CASSFPPDRGGTEAFF. The DNA of the CDR3 is TGTGCCAGCAGCTTTCCCCCTGACAGGGGGGGGACTGAAGCTTTCTTT.

As for this clone: Germline and junction disagree at one end, which may indicate a read error. This chain joins TRBV19 and TRBJ2-2, with D perhaps matching TRBD2 (5 bases). There are 15 residues in the CDR3. Germline V gene data show CDR1 as LNHDA and CDR2 as SQIVND (reference sequence). The CDR3, as DNA: TGTGCCAGTCGGGAACGGCGGCCATTAACCGCGGAGCTGTTTTTT. Translated: CASRERRPLTAELFF.

The rearrangement uses TRBV27 and TRBJ2-3; D call uncertain. The CDR3 consists of 15 residues. The germline gives CDR1 MNHEY, CDR2 SMNVEV (reference sequence). The V and J ends lost 0 bases and 0 bases respectively, with 7 bases between them. The CDR3 protein is CASSLSAYSTDTQYF. In nucleotides, the CDR3 is TGTGCCAGCAGTTTATCAGCGTATAGCACAGATACGCAGTATTTT.

The gene calls are TRBV11-1 and TRBJ2-5; TRBD2 matches at 7 bases. Trimming took 5 bases from V and 5 from J; bases not matched to a gene: 14. Looked up from germline, CDR1 is SGHAT and CDR2 is FQDESV (reference sequence). The CDR3 contains 16 residues. CDR3 sequence (DNA): TGTGCCAGCAGCACGAGACTAGCTGCTATACCGGAGACCCAGTACTTC. This gives the protein CASSTRLAAIPETQYF.

V is TRBV18 and J is TRBJ1-6, with TRBD1 matching 7 bases. J was trimmed by 9 bases and V by 2 bases; bases with no gene match: 7. The CDR3 has 15 residues. Germline CDR1 and CDR2: KGHSH and LQKENI. The CDR3 is CASSPGQTGSSPLHF. The CDR3 region has the DNA TGTGCCAGCTCACCAGGACAGACAGGGAGTTCACCCCTCCACTTT.

This clone was seen only once. This sequence joins TRBV7-9 and TRBJ1-4; D might be TRBD1 (5 bases). Trimming cost V 3 bases and J 8 bases, with 16 bases left between them. The germline V gene encodes CDR1 SEHNR and CDR2 FQNEAQ (reference sequence). CDR3 length: 15 residues. CDR3 loop: CASSLGGTWSEKLFF. The CDR3 DNA reads as TGTGCCAGCAGCTTGGGGGGGACCTGGAGCGAAAAACTGTTTTTT.

The rearrangement joins TRBV18 to TRBJ2-2; TRBD1 might be the D (5 bases). Germline V gene data show CDR1 as KGHSH and CDR2 as LQKENI. Trimming took off 3 bases at V and 4 bases at J, with 15 bases between the two ends. This CDR3 region has 16 residues. DNA of the CDR3: TGTGCCAGCTCACCTTCGGCAGGGTCGCGCACCGGGGAGCTGTTTTTT. Encoded protein: CASSPSAGSRTGELFF.

The V gene is TRBV7-9, the J gene TRBJ2-1, with a tentative D call TRBD2 (6 bases). V gave up 3 bases and J gave up 3 bases, with 9 bases separating them. Germline V gene sequence: CDR1 SEHNR, CDR2 FQNEAQ (reference sequence). The CDR3 is made up of 14 amino acids. Here the CDR3 DNA reads TGTGCCAGCAGCTTCCGCGGGGACTACAATGAGCAGTTCTTC. Protein product: CASSFRGDYNEQFF.

The chain links TRBV5-4 to TRBJ2-1; D gene unclear. Trimming took off 3 bases at V and 3 bases at J, with 7 bases between the two ends. The germline V gene has CDR1 SGHNT and CDR2 YYREEE (reference sequence). This CDR3 has 13 amino acids. CDR3 sequence (DNA): TGTGCCAGCAGCTCCAGCGACTACAATGAGCAGTTCTTC. Translation: CASSSSDYNEQFF.

The chain combines TRBV5-1 with TRBJ2-2, with TRBD1 matching 10 bases. The germline V gene encodes CDR1 SGHRS and CDR2 YFSETQ. The CDR3 runs 14 residues. The junction had 3 bases not matched to a gene; V was cut back by 4 bases and J by 6 bases. CDR3 in DNA: TGCGCCAGCAGCCTAGGACAGGGGGCCGGGGAGCTGTTTTTT. The encoded protein is CASSLGQGAGELFF.

This clone has only a few counts. The chain has TRBV19 and TRBJ2-7; D is possibly TRBD1 (6 bases). V was shortened by 6 bases and J by 7 bases, with 16 bases between the two germline ends. The CDR3 covers 13 residues. Germline V lookup: CDR1 LNHDA, CDR2 SQIVND (reference sequence). CDR3 sequence (DNA): TGTGCCAGTAGCCCGGTGGTAGGGGGAGAGCAGTACTTC. Translated: CASSPVVGGEQYF.

The CDR3 DNA reads as TGTGCCTGGAGTCAAATGGAGGGGCCTAAGAGTGGCTACACCTTC. Translation gives CAWSQMEGPKSGYTF. This sequence joins TRBV30 and TRBJ1-2, with a possible D match to TRBD1 (5 bases). The CDR3 has 15 residues. Trimming left V 2 bases short and J 7 bases short, with 20 bases between. Germline CDR1 and CDR2: GTSNPN and SVGIG (reference sequence).

The chain links TRBV18 to TRBJ1-1, with TRBD1 matching over 7 bases. Germline lookup yields CDR1 KGHSH and CDR2 LQKENI. This CDR3 is 14 amino acids long. V was pared by 2 bases and J by 4 bases, with 4 bases of the junction left unmatched. CDR3 amino acids: CASSPNAGGTEAFF. CDR3 nucleotide sequence: TGTGCCAGCTCACCAAACGCAGGGGGCACTGAAGCTTTCTTT.